The 6 T cell receptor beta chains below come from one sample, sequenced in a study of blood T cell repertoires in COVID-19. The table came from immunoSEQ multiplex PCR; TCRdb's copy has only in-frame clones and leaves some out. The sample holds about 120,000 clones, roughly 87% seen once. Sequenced material: peripheral blood. Every receptor here comes from a man aged 80 or over with active or convalescent COVID-19.

This chain uses TRBV6-5 with TRBJ1-1; possible D gene TRBD1, 5 bases. V was cut by 7 bases and J by 0 bases, with 12 bases left in between. The germline CDR1 and CDR2 sequences are MNHEY and SVGAGI. CDR3 length: 14 residues. The CDR3 spells CASIKDKMNTEAFF. In nucleotides, the CDR3 is TGTGCCAGCATCAAGGACAAGATGAACACTGAAGCTTTCTTT.

The V call is TRBV19, the J call TRBJ1-1; D is possibly TRBD1 (6 bases). The germline V gene has CDR1 LNHDA and CDR2 SQIVND (reference sequence). The CDR3 runs to 12 residues. V lost 6 bases to trimming and J lost 4 bases, with 9 bases between them. CDR3 sequence reads: CASRLGGTEAFF. CDR3 nucleotides: TGTGCCAGTAGGTTAGGGGGCACTGAAGCTTTCTTT.

This chain joins TRBV9 and TRBJ2-2; 10 nucleotides agree with TRBD2. Germline assignment: CDR1 SGDLS and CDR2 YYNGEE. V trimming: 3 bases; J trimming: 0 bases; junction bases outside the gene matches: 8. The CDR3 has 18 amino acids. The CDR3 region has the DNA TGTGCCAGCAGCGCCCACACTAGCGGGGCCGCGAACACCGGGGAGCTGTTTTTT. This codes for CASSAHTSGAANTGELFF.

This chain connects TRBV29-1 to TRBJ2-1; D possibly corresponds to TRBD2 (6 bases). Germline CDR1 SQVTM, CDR2 ANQGSEA. The CDR3 spans 14 residues. V was pared by 4 bases and J by 4 bases, with 14 bases between. The DNA for the CDR3 is TGCAGCGTTGTGGTTATGGAGGGTTACAATGAGCAGTTCTTC. This encodes CSVVVMEGYNEQFF.

The chain couples TRBV2 to TRBJ2-1, with 8 nucleotides matching TRBD2. This CDR3 comprises 15 residues. In germline, CDR1 is SNHLY, CDR2 FYNNEI. With 4 bases clipped from V and 7 bases from J, the junction kept 9 bases outside the gene matches. Here the CDR3 DNA reads TGTGCCAGCAGTGGGTCCAGCGGGAGAGGAAATGAGCAGTTCTTC. This encodes CASSGSSGRGNEQFF.

A few counts support this clone. The V call is TRBV7-2, the J call TRBJ2-7, with a weak D call TRBD2 (6 bases). V lost 1 base, J lost 7 bases, and 8 bases lay in between. The CDR3 length is 12 residues. Per germline, CDR1 SGHTA and CDR2 FQGNSA. CDR3 residues: CASSLVGREQYF. CDR3 sequence (DNA): TGTGCCAGCAGCTTAGTAGGGAGGGAGCAGTACTTC. Filled out from reference TRBV7-2 and TRBJ2-7, the complete variable domain reads GAGVSQSPSNKVTEKGKDVELRCDPISGHTALYWYRQSLGQGLEFLIYFQGNSAPDKSGLPSDRFSAERTGGSVSTLTIQRTQQEDSAVYLCASSLVGREQYFGPGTRLTVT.